This T cell receptor (beta chain) was profiled in a study of cytomegalovirus exposure and HLA in healthy donors. V lost 5 bases and J lost 6, with 14 bases in between. The CDR3 totals 13 residues. Germline values: CDR1 LNHDA, CDR2 SQIVND (reference sequence). In regard to this clone: What it binds is not known.

Overall study results and limits: In terms of immune exposure information, only CMV serostatus was available.

13 Jbeta primers and 60 Vbeta primers were used for the PCR. As processed by the authors: Later analysis identified 65 million to 80 million unique TCR beta chains, approximately 11 million shared. Only in-frame clones appear in the TCRdb table, and some are missing; sequencing was by immunoSEQ multiplex PCR. The DNA was the basis for D and trimming; V, J and clone size are from that table. The sample has 100,000 to 150,000 clones, 70% to 80% seen once; the top ten hold less than 3.5%. V usage is TRBV19 and J usage is TRBJ2-7; D is perhaps TRBD2 (6 bases). This sequence originates from a human donor in good health. Sequences were obtained from PBMCs. The CDR3 bases are TGTGCCAGTAGTGTGGGAGGAGCGGGCGAGCAGTACTTC. This translates into CASSVGGAGEQYF.